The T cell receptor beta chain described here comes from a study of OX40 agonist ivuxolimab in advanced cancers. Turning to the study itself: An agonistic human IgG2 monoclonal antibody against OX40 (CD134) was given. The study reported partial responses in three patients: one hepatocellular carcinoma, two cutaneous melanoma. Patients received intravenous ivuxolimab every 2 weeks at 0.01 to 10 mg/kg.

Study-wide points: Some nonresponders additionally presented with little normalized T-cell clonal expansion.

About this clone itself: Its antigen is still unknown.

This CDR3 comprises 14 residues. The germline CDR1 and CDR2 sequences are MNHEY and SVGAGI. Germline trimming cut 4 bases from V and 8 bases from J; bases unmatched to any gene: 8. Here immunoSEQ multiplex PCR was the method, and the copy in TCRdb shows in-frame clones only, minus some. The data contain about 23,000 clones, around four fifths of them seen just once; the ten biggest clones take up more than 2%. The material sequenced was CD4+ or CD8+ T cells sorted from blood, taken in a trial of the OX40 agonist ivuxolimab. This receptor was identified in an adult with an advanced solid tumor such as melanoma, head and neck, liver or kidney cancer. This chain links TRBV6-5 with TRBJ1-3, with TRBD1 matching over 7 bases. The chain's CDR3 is CASSSQGVVDTIYF. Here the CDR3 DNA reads TGTGCCAGCAGTTCCCAGGGGGTAGTAGACACCATATATTTT.